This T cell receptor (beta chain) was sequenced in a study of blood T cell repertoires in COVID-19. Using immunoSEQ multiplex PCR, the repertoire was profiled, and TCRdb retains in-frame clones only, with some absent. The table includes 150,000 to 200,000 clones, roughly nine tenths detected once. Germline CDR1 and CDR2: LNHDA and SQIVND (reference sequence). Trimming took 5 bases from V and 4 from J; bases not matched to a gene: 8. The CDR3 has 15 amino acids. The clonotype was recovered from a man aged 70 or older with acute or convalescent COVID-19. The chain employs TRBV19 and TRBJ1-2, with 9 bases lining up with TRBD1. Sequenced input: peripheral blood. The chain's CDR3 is CASSPMWGQGYGYTF. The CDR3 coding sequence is TGTGCCAGTAGTCCAATGTGGGGACAGGGCTATGGCTACACCTTC. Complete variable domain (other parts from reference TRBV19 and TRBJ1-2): DGGITQSPKYLFRKEGQNVTLSCEQNLNHDAMYWYRQDPGQGLRLIYYSQIVNDFQKGDIAEGYSVSREKKESFPLTVTSAQKNPTAFYLCASSPMWGQGYGYTFGSGTRLTVV.